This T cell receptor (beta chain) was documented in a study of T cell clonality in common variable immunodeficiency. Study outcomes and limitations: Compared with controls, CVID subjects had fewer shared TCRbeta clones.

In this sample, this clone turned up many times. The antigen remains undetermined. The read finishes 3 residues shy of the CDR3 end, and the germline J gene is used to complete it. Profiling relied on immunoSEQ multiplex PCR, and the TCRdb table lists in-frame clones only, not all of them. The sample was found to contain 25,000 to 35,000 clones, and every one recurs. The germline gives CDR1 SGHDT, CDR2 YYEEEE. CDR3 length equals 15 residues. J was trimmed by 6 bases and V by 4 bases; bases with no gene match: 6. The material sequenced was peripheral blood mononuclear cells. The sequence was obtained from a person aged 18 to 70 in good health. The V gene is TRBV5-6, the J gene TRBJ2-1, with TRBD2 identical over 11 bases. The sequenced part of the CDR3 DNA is TGTGCCAGCAGCGTGACTAGCGGGAACCTCAATGAG. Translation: CASSVTSGNLNE. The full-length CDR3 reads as CASSVTSGNLNEQFF.